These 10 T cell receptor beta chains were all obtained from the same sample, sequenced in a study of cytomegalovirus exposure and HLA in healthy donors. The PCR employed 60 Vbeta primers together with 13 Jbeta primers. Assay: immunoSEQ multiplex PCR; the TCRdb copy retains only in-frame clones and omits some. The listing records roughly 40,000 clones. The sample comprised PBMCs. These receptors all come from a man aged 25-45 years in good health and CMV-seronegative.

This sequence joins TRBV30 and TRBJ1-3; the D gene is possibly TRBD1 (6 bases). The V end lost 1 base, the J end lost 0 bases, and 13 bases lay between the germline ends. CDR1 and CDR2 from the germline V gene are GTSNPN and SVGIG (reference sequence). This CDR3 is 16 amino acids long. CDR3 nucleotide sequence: TGTGCCTGGAGTGATTGGCAGGGGTTCTCTGGAAACACCATATATTTT. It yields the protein CAWSDWQGFSGNTIYF.

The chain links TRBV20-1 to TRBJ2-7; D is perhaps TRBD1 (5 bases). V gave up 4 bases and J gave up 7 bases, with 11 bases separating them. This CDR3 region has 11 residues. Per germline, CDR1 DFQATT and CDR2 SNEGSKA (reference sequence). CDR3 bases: TGCAGTGCTATGGGGCCGTATGAGCAGTACTTC. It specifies CSAMGPYEQYF.

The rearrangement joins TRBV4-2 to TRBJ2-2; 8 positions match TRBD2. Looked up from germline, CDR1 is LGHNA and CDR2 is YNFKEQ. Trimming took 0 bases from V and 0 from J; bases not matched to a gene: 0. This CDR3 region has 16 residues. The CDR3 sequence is CASSQELAANTGELFF. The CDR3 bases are TGTGCCAGCAGCCAAGAACTAGCGGCGAACACCGGGGAGCTGTTTTTT.

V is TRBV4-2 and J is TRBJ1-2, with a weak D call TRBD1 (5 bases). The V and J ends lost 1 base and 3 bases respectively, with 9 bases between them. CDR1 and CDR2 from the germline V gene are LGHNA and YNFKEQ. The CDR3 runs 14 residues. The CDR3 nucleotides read TGTGCCAGCAGCCAAGGAGTCAGGGACTATGGCTACACCTTC. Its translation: CASSQGVRDYGYTF.

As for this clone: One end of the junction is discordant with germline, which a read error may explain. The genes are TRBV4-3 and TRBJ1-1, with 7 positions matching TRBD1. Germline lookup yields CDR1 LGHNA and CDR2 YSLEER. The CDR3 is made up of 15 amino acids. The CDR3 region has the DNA TGCGCCAGCAGCCAAGATAGGGGCAGGGGGACTGAAGATTTCTTT. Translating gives CASSQDRGRGTEDFF.

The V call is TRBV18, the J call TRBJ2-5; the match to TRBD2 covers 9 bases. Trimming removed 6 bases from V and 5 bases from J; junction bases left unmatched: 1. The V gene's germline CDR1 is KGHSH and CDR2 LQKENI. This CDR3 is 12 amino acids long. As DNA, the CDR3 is TGTGCCAGCTCGAGCGGGAGGGAGACCCAGTACTTC. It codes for CASSSGRETQYF.

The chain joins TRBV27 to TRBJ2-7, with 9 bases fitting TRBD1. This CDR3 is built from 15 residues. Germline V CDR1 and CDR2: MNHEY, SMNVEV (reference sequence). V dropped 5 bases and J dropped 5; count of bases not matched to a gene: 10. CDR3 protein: CASSPVKQGAHEQYF. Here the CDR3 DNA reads TGTGCCAGCAGTCCCGTGAAACAGGGGGCCCACGAGCAGTACTTC.

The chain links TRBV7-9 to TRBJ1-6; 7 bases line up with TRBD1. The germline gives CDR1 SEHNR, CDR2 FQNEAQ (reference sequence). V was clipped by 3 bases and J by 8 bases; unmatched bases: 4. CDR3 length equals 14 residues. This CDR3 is CASSLQQGYSPLHF. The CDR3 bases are TGTGCCAGCAGCTTGCAACAGGGGTATTCACCCCTCCACTTT.

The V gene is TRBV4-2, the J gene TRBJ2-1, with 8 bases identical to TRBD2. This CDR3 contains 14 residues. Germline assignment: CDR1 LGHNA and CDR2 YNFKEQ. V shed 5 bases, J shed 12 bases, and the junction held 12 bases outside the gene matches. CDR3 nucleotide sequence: TGTGCCAGCAGCTCCCGAGGGACTAGTTTAGGGCAGTTCTTC. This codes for CASSSRGTSLGQFF.

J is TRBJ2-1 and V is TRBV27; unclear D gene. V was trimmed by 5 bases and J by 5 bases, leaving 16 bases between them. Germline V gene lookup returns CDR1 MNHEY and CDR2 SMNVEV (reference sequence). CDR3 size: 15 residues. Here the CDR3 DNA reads TGTGCCAGCAGTCTCCGACGAGGTCTCAACAATGAGCAGTTCTTC. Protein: CASSLRRGLNNEQFF.